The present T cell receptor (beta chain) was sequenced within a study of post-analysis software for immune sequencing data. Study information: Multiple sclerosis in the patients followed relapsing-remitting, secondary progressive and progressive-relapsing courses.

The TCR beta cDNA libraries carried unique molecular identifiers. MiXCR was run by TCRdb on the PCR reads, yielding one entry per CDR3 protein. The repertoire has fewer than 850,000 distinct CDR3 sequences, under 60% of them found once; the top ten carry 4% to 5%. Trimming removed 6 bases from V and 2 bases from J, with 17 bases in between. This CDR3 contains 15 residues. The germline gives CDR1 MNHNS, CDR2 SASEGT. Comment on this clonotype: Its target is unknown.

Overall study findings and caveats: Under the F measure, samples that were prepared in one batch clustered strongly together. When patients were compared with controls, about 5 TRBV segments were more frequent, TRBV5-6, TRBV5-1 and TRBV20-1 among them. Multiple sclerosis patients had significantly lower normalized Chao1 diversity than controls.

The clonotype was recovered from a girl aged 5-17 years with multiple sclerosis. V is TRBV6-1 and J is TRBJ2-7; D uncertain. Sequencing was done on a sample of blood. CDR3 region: CASSPTTDPPYEQYF. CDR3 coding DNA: TGTGCCAGCAGCCCGACGACGGATCCTCCCTACGAGCAGTACTTC.